The present T cell receptor beta chain was sequenced within a study of human T cells and chemical hapten exposure. Per the original data handling: There were a median of roughly 100,000 TCRs per sample, with a range from roughly 20,000 to 700,000. TCRdb reprocessed the RACE reads via MiXCR and lists one record per CDR3 protein. It is TCRdb's table, rather than the study itself, that gives the V and J calls and clone size. The sample lists about 270,000 distinct CDR3 sequences, 7.7% occurring once. This clonotype was counted a few times. Its antigen is not identified. Study-wide points: Patch test score was positively correlated with the counts of TCRs that had expanded at PT1. All donors were alopecia patients, so their immunity may differ from that of healthy people.

The V gene end was trimmed by 3 bases and the J gene end by 5 bases; junction bases not matched to a gene: 6. Germline V CDR1 and CDR2: LNHNV, YYDKDF (reference sequence). This CDR3 contains 14 residues. The time point here: pre-sensitization, week 0. Treatment denoted: therapeutic diphenylcyclopropenone sensitization with weekly scalp DPC. Sample: whole blood, taken in connection with sensitization to the hapten diphenylcyclopropenone (DPC). The rearrangement joins TRBV15 to TRBJ2-5; 7 bases match TRBD1. The origin of this receptor is a man between 18 and 35 years old with alopecia areata. Some clones in this sample may be carry-over from other donors' samples. CDR3 DNA: TGTGCCACCAGCAGTCCGGGACAGAGGGAGACCCAGTACTTC. Translated: CATSSPGQRETQYF.